These T cell receptor beta chains were read from a single sample in a study of T-cell memory formation after mild COVID-19. One entry per CDR3 protein results from TCRdb running MiXCR on the 5' RACE reads. The data contain around 430,000 distinct CDR3 sequences, approximately 15% of them singletons. Input material: PBMCs or a T cell subset sorted from them (not recorded which). The origin of the receptors is a man between 18 and 35 years old who had mild COVID-19 (a few samples of this study predate the infection). Cell type and time point are not known. The CDR3 runs from the conserved cysteine through the conserved F or W. The order of the fields is CDR3 length, V gene, clone size, D gene, J gene, CDR3 protein, CDR3 DNA. A D gene is named only where the DNA matches it firmly. Clone size appears in some rows only: once, few, many, or a class for an expanded clone.

>15|TRBV6-5|NA|NA|TRBJ2-7
CASTIRGGGMYEQYF
TGTGCCAGCACCATTCGTGGCGGGGGCATGTACGAGCAGTACTTC
>15|TRBV11-2|NA|TRBD1|TRBJ2-7
CASSFDTGVVYEQYF
TGTGCCAGCAGCTTCGATACAGGGGTAGTCTACGAGCAGTACTTC
>14|TRBV7-6|few|NA|TRBJ2-3
CASSLGTVAGPQYF
TGTGCCAGCAGCTTAGGGACTGTGGCAGGGCCGCAGTATTTT
>16|TRBV4-3|few|TRBD2|TRBJ2-3
CASSLRLADSTDTQYF
TGCGCCAGCAGCCTCCGACTAGCGGATAGCACAGATACGCAGTATTTT
>15|TRBV12-3/TRBV12-4|NA|TRBD1|TRBJ1-3
CASSLIQGTGNTIYF
TGTGCCAGCAGCTTGATACAGGGGACTGGAAACACCATATATTTT
>16|TRBV7-2|NA|NA|TRBJ2-7
CASSLPRERSSYEQYF
TGTGCCAGCAGCTTACCCCGGGAGAGGTCCTCCTACGAGCAGTACTTC
>15|TRBV7-2|many|NA|TRBJ2-7
CASSPSAIRSHEQYF
TGTGCCAGCAGCCCCTCCGCCATCCGCAGTCACGAGCAGTACTTC
>14|TRBV18|many|NA|TRBJ2-1
CASSEVRSYNEQFF
TGTGCCAGCTCGGAGGTCAGATCCTACAATGAGCAGTTCTTC
>14|TRBV7-9|few|TRBD1|TRBJ1-6
CASSKDRGRSPLHF
TGTGCCAGCAGCAAGGACAGGGGACGGTCACCCCTCCACTTT
>14|TRBV7-2|NA|NA|TRBJ1-1
CASSLQGWGTEAFF
TGTGCCAGCAGCCTACAGGGTTGGGGCACTGAAGCTTTCTTT
>15|TRBV6-5|NA|TRBD1|TRBJ1-2
CASRPGQAPNYGYTF
TGTGCCAGCAGACCCGGACAGGCGCCAAACTATGGCTACACCTTC
>16|TRBV4-3|few|NA|TRBJ2-3
CASSQDKGTVASTQYF
TGCGCCAGCAGCCAAGATAAAGGTACCGTGGCATCTACGCAGTATTTT
>13|TRBV12-3/TRBV12-4|NA|NA|TRBJ2-1
CASSPVQYNEQFF
TGTGCCAGCAGCCCTGTACAATACAATGAGCAGTTCTTC
>11|TRBV25-1|NA|NA|TRBJ1-2
CASRGFKGYTF
TGTGCCAGCCGGGGATTCAAAGGCTACACCTTC
>18|TRBV19|NA|NA|TRBJ2-3
CASSIDLGASPDTDTQYF
TGTGCCAGTAGTATAGATCTTGGTGCCTCACCCGACACAGATACGCAGTATTTT
>14|TRBV20-1|NA|TRBD1|TRBJ2-1
CSARVFGQADEQFF
TGCAGTGCTAGAGTTTTTGGACAGGCGGATGAGCAGTTCTTC
>14|TRBV15|few|NA|TRBJ2-3
CATSREVARDTQYF
TGTGCCACCAGCAGAGAGGTAGCCCGTGATACGCAGTATTTT
>15|TRBV7-9|few|TRBD1|TRBJ2-7
CASSEPGTGAYEQYF
TGTGCCAGCAGCGAACCCGGGACAGGGGCCTACGAGCAGTACTTC
>16|TRBV24-1|NA|NA|TRBJ2-1
CATSDPGANHYNEQFF
TGTGCCACCAGTGATCCCGGAGCAAACCACTACAATGAGCAGTTCTTC
>16|TRBV10-2|few|TRBD2|TRBJ2-1
CASSELGGGRYNEQFF
TGCGCCAGCAGTGAATTGGGCGGGGGGCGGTACAATGAGCAGTTCTTC